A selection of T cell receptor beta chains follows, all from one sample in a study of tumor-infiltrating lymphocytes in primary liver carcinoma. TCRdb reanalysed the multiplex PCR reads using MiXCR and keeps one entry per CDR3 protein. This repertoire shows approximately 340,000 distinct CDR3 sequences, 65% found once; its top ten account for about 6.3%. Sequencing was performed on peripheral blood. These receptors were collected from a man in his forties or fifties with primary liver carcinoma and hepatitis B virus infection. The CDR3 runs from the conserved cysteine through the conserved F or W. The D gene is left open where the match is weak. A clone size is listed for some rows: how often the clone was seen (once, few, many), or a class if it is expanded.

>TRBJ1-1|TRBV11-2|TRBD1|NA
TGTGTCAGCAGCTTAGCCTACAGGGGGACGGGAACCGAAGCTTCCTTT
CVSSLAYRGTGTEASF
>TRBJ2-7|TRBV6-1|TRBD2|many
TGTGCCACCGGACTAGTCGGGGAGCAGTACTTC
CATGLVGEQYF
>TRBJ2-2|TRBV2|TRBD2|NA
TGTGCCAGCAGTGAACCGGCGGGGGAGAACACCGGGGAGCTGTTTTTT
CASSEPAGENTGELFF
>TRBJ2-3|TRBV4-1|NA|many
TGCGCCAGCAGCCAAGAGAAGCGAGCTGGCACAGATACGCAGTATTTT
CASSQEKRAGTDTQYF
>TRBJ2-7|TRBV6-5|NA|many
TGTGCCAGCAGTTACTCGGGGGCAGGGGCGAGCTCCTACGAGCAGTACTTC
CASSYSGAGASSYEQYF
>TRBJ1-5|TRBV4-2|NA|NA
TGTGTCAGCAGCCAAGAGCCCGGAGTTAGCATTCAGCCCCAGCATTTT
CVSSQEPGVSIQPQHF
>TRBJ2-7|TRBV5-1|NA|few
TGCGCCAGCAGCCTCTTGTTCAGGGAGTCCGAGCAGTACTTC
CASSLLFRESEQYF
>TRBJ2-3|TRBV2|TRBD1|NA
TGTGTCAGCAGTGACGGACAGGGGACAGATACGCAGTATTTT
CVSSDGQGTDTQYF
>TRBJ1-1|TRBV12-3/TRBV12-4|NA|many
TGTGCCAGCAGTTTAACAGGTTCGAACACTGAAGCTTTCTTT
CASSLTGSNTEAFF
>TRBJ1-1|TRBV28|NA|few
TGTGCCAGCAGTTTATGGGGGGAAGCGAACACTGAAGCTTTCTTT
CASSLWGEANTEAFF
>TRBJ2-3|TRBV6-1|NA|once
TGTGCCAGCAGCGAAATCTCCTATAGCAATCAGCCTCAGTATTTT
CASSEISYSNQPQYF
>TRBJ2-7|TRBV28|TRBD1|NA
TGTGCCAGCAGTATCCCCGGGGACAGCTCCTACGAGCAGTACTTC
CASSIPGDSSYEQYF
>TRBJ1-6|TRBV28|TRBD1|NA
TGTGCCAGTCTTTTAAGTACAGGGGGTAATTCACCCCTCCACTTT
CASLLSTGGNSPLHF
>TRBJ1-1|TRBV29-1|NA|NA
TGCAGCGTTGGGGATGTGCAGGTGAACACTGAAGCTTTCTTT
CSVGDVQVNTEAFF
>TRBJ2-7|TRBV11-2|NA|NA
TGTGCCAGCAGACAAGGTGGCAGTACCTACGAGCATTACTTC
CASRQGGSTYEHYF
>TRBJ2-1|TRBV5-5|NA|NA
TGTGCCAGCAGCTTGAAGGCGAGCTCCTACAATGAGCAGTTCTTC
CASSLKASSYNEQFF
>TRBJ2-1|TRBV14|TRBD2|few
TGTGCCAGCAGCCGGGGAGGGATGGCCAATGAGCAGTTCTTC
CASSRGGMANEQFF
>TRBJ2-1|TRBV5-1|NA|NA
TGCGCCAGCAGCCTACCTGGCGCCGAGCAGTTCTTC
CASSLPGAEQFF
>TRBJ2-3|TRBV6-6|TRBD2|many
TGTGCCAGCAGAACGGGGGGGCGGGATACGCAGTATTTT
CASRTGGRDTQYF
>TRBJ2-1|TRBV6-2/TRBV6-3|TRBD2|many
TGTGCCAGCAGGACTAGCGGGAGCTTAAATGAGCAGTTCTTC
CASRTSGSLNEQFF